The rows below give T cell receptor beta chains drawn from one sample of a study of T-cell memory formation after mild COVID-19. TCRdb recomputed calls from the 5' RACE reads with MiXCR, one row per CDR3 protein. The table lists under 200,000 distinct CDR3 sequences, approximately 10% of them singletons, with more than 3.5% in the top ten. Sequenced sample: PBMCs or a T cell subset sorted from them (not recorded which). These receptor sequences come from a man between 18 and 35 years old who had mild COVID-19 (a few samples of this study predate the infection). Cell type and time point are not known. Each CDR3 is given with its conserved first and last residue. D genes are given only for firm matches. Expanded clones are given a class, and other clones once, few, many or no size at all.

j_call,d_call,clone_size,cdr3_length,v_call,cdr3_nt,cdr3_aa
TRBJ2-6,NA,few,17,TRBV25-1,TGTGCCAGCAGTGACCAAGAGGGGGTCTCTGGGGCCAACGTCCTGACTTTC,CASSDQEGVSGANVLTF
TRBJ2-1,NA,NA,15,TRBV5-1,TGCGCCAGCAGTGCCGACATCGGATCCTACAATGAGCAGTTCTTC,CASSADIGSYNEQFF
TRBJ2-5,NA,many,12,TRBV7-2,TGTGCCTCAGAGGGGGGATGGGAGACCCAGTACTTC,CASEGGWETQYF
TRBJ2-3,TRBD2,NA,21,TRBV4-2,TGTGCCAGCAGCCAAGAGCCCTGGACTAGCGGGGGGGCTTTCGGGACAGATACGCAGTATTTT,CASSQEPWTSGGAFGTDTQYF
TRBJ1-2,TRBD1,NA,15,TRBV6-6,TGTGCCAGCAGGAAGGGACAGGGGGTTAACTATGGCTACACCTTC,CASRKGQGVNYGYTF
TRBJ1-2,TRBD1,many,13,TRBV6-5,TGTGCCAGCAGTTGGACAGGGGACTATGGCTACACCTTC,CASSWTGDYGYTF
TRBJ2-2,TRBD2,NA,16,TRBV4-1,TGCGCCAGCACCTCAGGACCGGGGGGAACTGGCGGGGAGCTGTTTTTT,CASTSGPGGTGGELFF
TRBJ2-3,NA,NA,13,TRBV2,TGTGCCATCCGGGACGGGGGGCGCGCTACGCAGTATTTT,CAIRDGGRATQYF
TRBJ2-3,TRBD1,NA,14,TRBV20-1,TGCAGTGCTAACCCCAGACAGGGGACAGATACGCAGTATTTT,CSANPRQGTDTQYF
TRBJ1-2,NA,few,13,TRBV15,TGTGCCACCAGCAGATTGATTAACTATGGCTACACCTTC,CATSRLINYGYTF
TRBJ2-1,TRBD2,NA,12,TRBV11-2,TGTGCCAGCAGCTTAGGAATAGCGGGCGGGTTCTTC,CASSLGIAGGFF
TRBJ2-5,NA,few,12,TRBV2,TGTGCAACCAGCGGAGTCGGAGAGACCCAGTACTTC,CATSGVGETQYF
TRBJ2-3,TRBD2,NA,14,TRBV3-1,TGTGCCAGCAGCTTGCGGGGGACCACAGATACGCAGTATTTT,CASSLRGTTDTQYF
TRBJ1-1,NA,NA,12,TRBV27,TGTGCCAGCAGTCTACCGGACACTGAAGCTTTCTTT,CASSLPDTEAFF
TRBJ1-2,NA,few,14,TRBV27,TGTGCCAGCAGCAAGGGGAGGGAATTTTATGGCTACACCTTC,CASSKGREFYGYTF
TRBJ2-1,NA,few,16,TRBV5-1,TGCGCCAGCAGACAAACAGGGTTTCTCTCCTACAATGAGCAGTTCTTC,CASRQTGFLSYNEQFF
TRBJ2-7,NA,many,15,TRBV25-1,TGTGCCAGCAGTGAAGTTCGGGATGGCCTCTACGAGCAGTACTTC,CASSEVRDGLYEQYF
TRBJ2-3,TRBD1,NA,15,TRBV4-1,TGCGCCAGCAGCCGACAGGGCCAGGGCACAGATACGCAGTATTTT,CASSRQGQGTDTQYF